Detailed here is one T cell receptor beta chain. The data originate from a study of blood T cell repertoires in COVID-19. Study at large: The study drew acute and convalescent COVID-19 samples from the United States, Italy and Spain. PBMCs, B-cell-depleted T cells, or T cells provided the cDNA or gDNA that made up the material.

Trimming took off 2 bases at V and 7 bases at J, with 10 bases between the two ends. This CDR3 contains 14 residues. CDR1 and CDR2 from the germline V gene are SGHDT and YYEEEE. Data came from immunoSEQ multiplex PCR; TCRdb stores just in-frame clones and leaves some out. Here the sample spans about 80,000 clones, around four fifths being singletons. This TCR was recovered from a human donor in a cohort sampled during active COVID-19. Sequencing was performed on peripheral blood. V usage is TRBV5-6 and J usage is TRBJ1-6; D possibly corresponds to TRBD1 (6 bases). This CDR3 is CASSFQGRNSPLHF. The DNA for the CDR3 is TGTGCCAGCAGCTTTCAGGGGCGAAATTCACCCCTCCACTTT.